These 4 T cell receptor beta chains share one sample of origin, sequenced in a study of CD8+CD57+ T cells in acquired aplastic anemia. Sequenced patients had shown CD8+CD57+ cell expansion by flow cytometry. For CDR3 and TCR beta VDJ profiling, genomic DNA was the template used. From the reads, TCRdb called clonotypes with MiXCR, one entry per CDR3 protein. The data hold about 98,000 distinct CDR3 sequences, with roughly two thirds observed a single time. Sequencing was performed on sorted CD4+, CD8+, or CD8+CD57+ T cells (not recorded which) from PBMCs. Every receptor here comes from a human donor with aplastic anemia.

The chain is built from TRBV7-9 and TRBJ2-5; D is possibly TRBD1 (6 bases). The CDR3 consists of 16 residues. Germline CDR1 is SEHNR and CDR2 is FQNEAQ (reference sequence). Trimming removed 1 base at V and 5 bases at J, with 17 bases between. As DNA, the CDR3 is TGTGCCAGCAGCTTAGTTGTTTTAGCCCAGGGGGAGACCCAGTACTTC. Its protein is CASSLVVLAQGETQYF. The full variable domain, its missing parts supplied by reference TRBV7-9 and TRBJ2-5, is DTGVSQNPRHKITKRGQNVTFRCDPISEHNRLYWYRQTLGQGPEFLTYFQNEAQLEKSRLLSDRFSAERPKGSFSTLEIQRTEQGDSAMYLCASSLVVLAQGETQYFGPGTRLLVL.

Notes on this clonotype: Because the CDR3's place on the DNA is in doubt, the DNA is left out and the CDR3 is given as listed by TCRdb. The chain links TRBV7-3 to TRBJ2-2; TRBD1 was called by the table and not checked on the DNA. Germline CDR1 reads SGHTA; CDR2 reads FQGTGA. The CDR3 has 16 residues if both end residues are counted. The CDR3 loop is CASSWGQGTGTGEPFF.

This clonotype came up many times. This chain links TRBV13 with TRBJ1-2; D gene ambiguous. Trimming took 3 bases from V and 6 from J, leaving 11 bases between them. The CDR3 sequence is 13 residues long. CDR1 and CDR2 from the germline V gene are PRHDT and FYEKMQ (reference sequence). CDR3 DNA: TGTGCCAGCAGCTTCGGCGGAGGGAATGGCTACACCTTC. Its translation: CASSFGGGNGYTF.

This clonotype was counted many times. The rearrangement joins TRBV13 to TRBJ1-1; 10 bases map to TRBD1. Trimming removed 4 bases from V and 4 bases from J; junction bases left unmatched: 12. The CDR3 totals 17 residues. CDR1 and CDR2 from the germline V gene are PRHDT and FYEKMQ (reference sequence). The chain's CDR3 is CASSSSRDRGLVTEAFF. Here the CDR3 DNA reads TGTGCCAGCAGCTCGTCCCGGGACAGGGGTTTGGTCACTGAAGCTTTCTTT.